This T cell receptor beta chain was documented in a study of T cells in localized non-small cell lung cancer (TCRdb year 2020). In terms of the full investigation: The study examined T cell repertoires in 236 patients with early-stage NSCLC and compared tumors with uninvolved tumor-adjacent lungs. The cohort was made up of hundreds of treatment-naive NSCLC patients whose localized lung tumors had been resected. NSCLC patients had a mean age of approximately 72 years, and 129 were male and nearly 110 female. Study-wide findings and limitations: Uninvolved tumor-adjacent lung showed the highest T cell clonality, higher than tumor, which suggests more focused antigenic responses in the uninvolved tumor-adjacent lung. A median of approximately 62 of the top 100 tumor clones turned up in the paired uninvolved adjacent lung, and 25 to 30 of those clones also ranked among the top 100 of that same adjacent lung. Since the design was exploratory, TCR variables were selected using unadjusted p-values with no false-discovery rate correction. Because multi-region tumor sequencing was not performed, intratumor heterogeneity could not be ruled out. Longer overall survival was associated with higher T cell density in blood, whereas shorter survival was associated with higher clonality in adjacent lung.

As for this clone: The antigen it recognizes is unknown. No qualities accompany the bases; no much larger clone lies one base away.

TCR beta CDR3 regions were sequenced from DNA using the immunoSEQ Assay. The authors' analysis ran thus. To compute T cell density, TCR beta template counts were normalized to usable DNA, which was estimated by amplifying housekeeping genes. Richness was estimated with the preseqR package, extrapolating to 400,000 templates for PBMC samples and 120,000 templates for tissue samples. Clonality was defined by subtracting Pielou's evenness from one. To identify tissue-enriched TCRs, differential abundance testing was run on productive amino-acid clonotypes with a minimum total count of 5 and an alpha of 0.1. The Jaccard Index and the Morisita Overlap Index were used to quantify repertoire overlap between compartments. GLIPH grouped TCR beta CDR3s together with public tetramer-defined viral CDR3s, and a viral motif had to include at least three viral sequences and also show V-gene enrichment. TCRdb took this table from immuneACCESS and kept in-frame rearrangements with V and J called. Such tables lack part of the clones; where checked against another copy, unresolved V genes explain under half of the gap, and the rest is unexplained. V, J and clone size reflect that table, while D and trimming were determined from the DNA. This sample gives nearly 15,000 clones in total; roughly 85% of them show up just once. The top ten constitute approximately 4.2% of the sample.

CDR1 and CDR2 are drawn from the germline V gene: SGHRS, YFSETQ. The CDR3, from cysteine to phenylalanine, totals 14 residues. The DNA shown is the 42-base CDR3, in frame from base 1. Cut back by 2 bases and 3 bases, the V and J ends lie 11 bases apart. At diagnosis, tumor, uninvolved tumor-adjacent lung and peripheral blood were collected and then preserved as a mix of FFPE and fresh-frozen material. For TCR repertoire profiling, blood samples were analyzed as peripheral blood mononuclear cells. The TCR comes from a woman aged 40-75 years with stage I lung adenocarcinoma. This specimen was peripheral blood, taken before any cancer treatment. In this chain, TRBV5-1 is recombined with TRBJ1-1, with an unclear D gene assignment. The DNA sequence is given as TGCGCCAGCAGCTTTAGCGAGGGTTACACTGAAGCTTTCTTT. Translated, it gives CASSFSEGYTEAFF.